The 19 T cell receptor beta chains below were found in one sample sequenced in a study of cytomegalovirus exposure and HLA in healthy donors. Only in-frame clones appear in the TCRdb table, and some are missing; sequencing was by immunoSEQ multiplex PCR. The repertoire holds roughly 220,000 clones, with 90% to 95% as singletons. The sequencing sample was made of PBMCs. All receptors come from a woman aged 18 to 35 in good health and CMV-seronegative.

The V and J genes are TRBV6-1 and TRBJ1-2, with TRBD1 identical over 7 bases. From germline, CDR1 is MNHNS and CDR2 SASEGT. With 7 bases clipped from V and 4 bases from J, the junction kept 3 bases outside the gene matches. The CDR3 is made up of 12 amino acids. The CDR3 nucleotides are TGTGCCAGCATCGCAGGGGGCTATGGCTACACCTTC. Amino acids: CASIAGGYGYTF.

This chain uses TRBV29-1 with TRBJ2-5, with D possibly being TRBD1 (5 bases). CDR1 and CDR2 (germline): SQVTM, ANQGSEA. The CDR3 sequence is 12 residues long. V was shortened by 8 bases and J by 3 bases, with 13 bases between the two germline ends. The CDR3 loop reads CSFSGLEETQYF. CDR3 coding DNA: TGCAGCTTCTCAGGGTTGGAAGAGACCCAGTACTTC. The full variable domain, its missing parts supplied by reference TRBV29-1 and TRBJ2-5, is SAVISQKPSRDICQRGTSLTIQCQVDSQVTMMFWYRQQPGQSLTLIATANQGSEATYESGFVIDKFPISRPNLTFSTLTVSNMSPEDSSIYLCSFSGLEETQYFGPGTRLLVL.

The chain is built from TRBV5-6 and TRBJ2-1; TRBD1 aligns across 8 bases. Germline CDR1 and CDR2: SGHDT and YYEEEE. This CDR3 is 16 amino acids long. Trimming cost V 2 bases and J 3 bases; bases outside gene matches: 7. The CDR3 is CASSFSRDRSYNEQFF. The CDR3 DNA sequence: TGTGCCAGCAGCTTTAGCCGGGACAGGAGCTACAATGAGCAGTTCTTC.

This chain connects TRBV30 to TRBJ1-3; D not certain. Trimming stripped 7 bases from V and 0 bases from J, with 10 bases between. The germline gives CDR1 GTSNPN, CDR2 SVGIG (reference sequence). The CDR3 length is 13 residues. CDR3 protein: CALGPASGNTIYF. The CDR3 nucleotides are TGTGCCTTGGGCCCAGCCTCTGGAAACACCATATATTTT.

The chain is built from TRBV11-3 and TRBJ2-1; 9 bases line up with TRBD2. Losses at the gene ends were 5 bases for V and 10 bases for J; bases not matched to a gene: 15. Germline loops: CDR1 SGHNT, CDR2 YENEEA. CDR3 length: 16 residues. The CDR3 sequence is CASSPTTQAGGREQFF. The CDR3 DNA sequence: TGTGCCAGCAGCCCCACCACCCAAGCGGGAGGACGAGAGCAGTTCTTC.

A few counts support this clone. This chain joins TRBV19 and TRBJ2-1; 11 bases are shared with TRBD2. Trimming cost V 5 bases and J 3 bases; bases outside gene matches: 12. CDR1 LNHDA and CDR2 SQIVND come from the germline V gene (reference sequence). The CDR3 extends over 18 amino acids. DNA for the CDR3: TGTGCCAGTAGTCCCGGACCGCTAGCGGGAGGCTACTACAATGAGCAGTTCTTC. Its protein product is CASSPGPLAGGYYNEQFF.

The CDR3 reads CASSFVASGYTDTQYF. CDR3 sequence (DNA): TGTGCCAGCAGTTTTGTCGCTAGCGGCTACACAGATACGCAGTATTTT. The gene calls are TRBV27 and TRBJ2-3; 7 bases align to TRBD2. The CDR3 consists of 16 residues. The trim removed 3 bases at V and 2 bases at J, leaving 8 bases unmatched. The germline V gene encodes CDR1 MNHEY and CDR2 SMNVEV (reference sequence).

CDR3 sequence: CASSYSRPGDGYTF. DNA of the CDR3: TGTGCCAGCAGTTACTCTCGGCCGGGGGATGGCTACACCTTC. The chain joins TRBV6-6 to TRBJ1-2; possible D gene TRBD1, 5 bases. The germline gives CDR1 MNHNY, CDR2 SVGAGI (reference sequence). The CDR3 extends over 14 amino acids. V lost 0 bases and J 6 bases, leaving 11 bases between the germline ends.

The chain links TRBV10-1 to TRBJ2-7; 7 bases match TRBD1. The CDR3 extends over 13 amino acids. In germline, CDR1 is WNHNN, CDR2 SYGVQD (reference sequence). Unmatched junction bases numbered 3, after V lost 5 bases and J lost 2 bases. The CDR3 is CASSRDRTYEQYF. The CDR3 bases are TGCGCCAGCAGTCGGGACAGAACCTACGAGCAGTACTTC.

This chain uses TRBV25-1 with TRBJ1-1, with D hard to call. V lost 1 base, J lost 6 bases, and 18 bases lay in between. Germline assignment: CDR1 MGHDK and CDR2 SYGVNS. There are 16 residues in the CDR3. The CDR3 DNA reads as TGTGCCAGCAGTGAATTGGGCGGAGGCCAACACGCTGAAGCTTTCTTT. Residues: CASSELGGGQHAEAFF.

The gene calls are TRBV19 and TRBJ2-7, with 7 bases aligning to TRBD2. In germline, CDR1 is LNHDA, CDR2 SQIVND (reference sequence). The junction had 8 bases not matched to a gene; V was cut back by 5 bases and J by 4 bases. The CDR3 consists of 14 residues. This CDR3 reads CASSWGGRVYEQYF. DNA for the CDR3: TGTGCCAGTAGTTGGGGCGGGAGAGTATACGAGCAGTACTTC.

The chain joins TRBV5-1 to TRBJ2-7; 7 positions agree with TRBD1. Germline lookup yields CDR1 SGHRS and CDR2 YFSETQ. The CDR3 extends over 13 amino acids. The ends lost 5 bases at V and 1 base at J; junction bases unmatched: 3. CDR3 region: CASRDRPSYEQYF. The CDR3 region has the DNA TGCGCCAGCAGGGACAGGCCATCCTACGAGCAGTACTTC.

The CDR3 loop reads CASSISRTDTQYF. CDR3 in DNA: TGTGCCAGTAGTATTTCCCGGACAGATACGCAGTATTTT. The V gene is TRBV19, the J gene TRBJ2-3; no firm D call. V lost 3 bases to trimming and J lost 3 bases, with 7 bases between them. Germline assignment: CDR1 LNHDA and CDR2 SQIVND (reference sequence). The CDR3 is 13 residues long.

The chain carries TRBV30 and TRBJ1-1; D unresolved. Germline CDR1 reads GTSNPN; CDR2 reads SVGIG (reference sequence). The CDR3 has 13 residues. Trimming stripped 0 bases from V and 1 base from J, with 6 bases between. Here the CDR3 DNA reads TGTGCCTGGAGTGTGGACTCGAACACTGAAGCTTTCTTT. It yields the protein CAWSVDSNTEAFF.

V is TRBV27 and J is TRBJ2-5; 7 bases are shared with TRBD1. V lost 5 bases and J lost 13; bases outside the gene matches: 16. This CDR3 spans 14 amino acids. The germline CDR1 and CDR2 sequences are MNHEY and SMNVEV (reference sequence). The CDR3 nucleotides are TGTGCCAGCAGTCTAGATCGGACAGGCCCGGTATTGTACTTC. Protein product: CASSLDRTGPVLYF.

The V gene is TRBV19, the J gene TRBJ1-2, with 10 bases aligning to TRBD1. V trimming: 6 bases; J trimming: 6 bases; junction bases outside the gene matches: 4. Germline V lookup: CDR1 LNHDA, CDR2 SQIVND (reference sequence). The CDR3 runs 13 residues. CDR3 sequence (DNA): TGTGCCAGTAGGGGGACAGGGGTTAATGGCTACACCTTC. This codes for CASRGTGVNGYTF.

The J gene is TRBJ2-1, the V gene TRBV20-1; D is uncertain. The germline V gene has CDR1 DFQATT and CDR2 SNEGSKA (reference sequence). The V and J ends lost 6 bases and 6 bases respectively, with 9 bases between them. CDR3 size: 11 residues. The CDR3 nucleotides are TGCAGTGCCCTTGAGGTCAATGAGCAGTTCTTC. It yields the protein CSALEVNEQFF.

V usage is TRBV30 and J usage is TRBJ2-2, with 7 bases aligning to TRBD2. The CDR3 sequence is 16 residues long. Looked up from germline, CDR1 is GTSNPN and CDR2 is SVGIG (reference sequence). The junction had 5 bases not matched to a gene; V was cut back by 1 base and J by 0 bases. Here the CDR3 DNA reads TGTGCCTGGAGTGCTAGCGGCCGCCCGAACACCGGGGAGCTGTTTTTT. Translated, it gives CAWSASGRPNTGELFF. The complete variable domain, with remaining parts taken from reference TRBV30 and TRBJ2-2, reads SQTIHQWPATLVQPVGSPLSLECTVEGTSNPNLYWYRQAAGRGLQLLFYSVGIGQISSEVPQNLSASRPQDRQFILSSKKLLLSDSGFYLCAWSASGRPNTGELFFGEGSRLTVL.

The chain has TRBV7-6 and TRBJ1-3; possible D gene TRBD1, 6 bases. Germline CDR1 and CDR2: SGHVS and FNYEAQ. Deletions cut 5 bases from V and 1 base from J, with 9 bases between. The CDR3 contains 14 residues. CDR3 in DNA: TGTGCCAGCAGCCAAGGACAGTCTGGAAACACCATATATTTT. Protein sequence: CASSQGQSGNTIYF.